This T cell receptor beta chain originates from a study of blood T cell repertoires in COVID-19. Germline V gene sequence: CDR1 DFQATT, CDR2 SNEGSKA (reference sequence). V was pared by 3 bases and J by 2 bases, with 3 bases of the junction left unmatched. The CDR3 is made up of 13 amino acids. This clone was counted between two and nine times. Libraries were prepared by immunoSEQ multiplex PCR; TCRdb keeps only in-frame clonotypes and omits some of them. The sample yields hundreds of thousands of clones, roughly 88% seen once. What was sequenced was PBMCs or T cells enriched from blood (not recorded which). V gene TRBV20-1 combines with J gene TRBJ2-7; TRBD2 aligns across 8 bases. This receptor was obtained from a woman aged 40 to 50 with acute COVID-19. The CDR3 region is CSASLAGTYEQYF. CDR3 nucleotides: TGCAGTGCTAGTTTAGCGGGGACCTACGAGCAGTACTTC.